Given below is one TCR beta chain in context. Its cognate antigen is unknown. CDR1 and CDR2 (germline): MNHNY, SVGAGI (reference sequence). V was cut by 1 base and J by 4 bases, with 10 bases left in between. The CDR3 is 14 residues long. The sample belongs to a study of cytomegalovirus exposure and HLA in healthy donors. Study results and limitations: Researchers had no immune exposure information except CMV serostatus available. Productive status was seen about 90% or about 30% of the time for most TCR beta V segments in an earlier analysis.

Primers for the PCR totalled 60 Vbeta and 13 Jbeta. Assay: immunoSEQ multiplex PCR; the TCRdb copy retains only in-frame clones and omits some. In the table there are 220,000 or so clones, around 75% of which are singletons. The sequencing input was PBMCs. The receptor was isolated from a woman aged 25-40 years in good health and CMV-seronegative. This chain uses TRBV6-6 with TRBJ1-2; D is undetermined. For the CDR3, the DNA is TGTGCCAGCAGTTACTACCCGGCAGGCTATGGCTACACCTTC. This gives the protein CASSYYPAGYGYTF.